The clone carrying this TCR beta chain was observed a few times. The CDR3 has 10 amino acids. The data belong to a study of blood T cell repertoires in COVID-19. Study information: The samples span acute and convalescent COVID-19 from the United States, Italy and Spain. PBMCs, B-cell-depleted T cells, or T cells provided the cDNA or gDNA that made up the material.

Some clones are missing from TCRdb's copy, which holds only in-frame ones; the method was immunoSEQ multiplex PCR. The sample includes about 59,000 clones, roughly 80% of them seen just once. The sequenced sample consisted of peripheral blood. The gene calls are TRBV21-1 and TRBJ1-2. TRBV21-1 is a recognized pseudogene. The origin of this receptor is a woman in her 70s with acute or convalescent COVID-19. In nucleotides, the CDR3 is TGTGCCAGCAGTCGGTATGGCTACACCTTC. Translating it yields CASSRYGYTF.